The 5 T cell receptor beta chains below come from one sample, sequenced in a study of CD8 T cells in Susac syndrome (dated by TCRdb to the late 2010s). The protocol used for the library was the immunoSEQ multiplex PCR assay. RNA was extracted with the RNeasy kit and roughly 0.45 to 1 ug was reverse transcribed using random hexamers. TCRdb reanalyzed the raw reads on its own, using fastp at Q25 for trimming and MiXCR for clone calling, and kept in-frame beta chains. Each record represents a unique CDR3 protein, reported with the most common genes and DNA among its rows. The sample table shows around 80,000 distinct CDR3 sequences, and around 93% are seen once. The ten largest clones add up to approximately 0.5% of the sample. Source material: CD8+ T cells from PBMCs. The receptor set was obtained from a human donor with Susac syndrome.

This clonotype appeared a single time. The rearrangement joins TRBV27 to TRBJ1-6; TRBD1 agrees at 7 bases. The V gene end was trimmed by 3 bases and the J gene end by 7 bases; junction bases not matched to a gene: 3. CDR3 length equals 14 residues. CDR1 and CDR2 (germline): MNHEY, SMNVEV (reference sequence). The CDR3 DNA reads TGTGCCAGCAGTTTCGGGACAGAGAATTCACCCCTCCACTTT. Protein: CASSFGTENSPLHF.

The CDR3 sequence: CASSLLGLAGGNEQFF. The DNA for the CDR3 is TGTGCCAGTAGTCTCTTAGGACTAGCGGGGGGGAATGAGCAGTTCTTC. The gene calls are TRBV19 and TRBJ2-1; 15 nucleotides line up with TRBD2. The junction had 6 bases not matched to a gene; V was cut back by 5 bases and J by 7 bases. CDR3 length equals 16 residues. CDR1 and CDR2 (germline): LNHDA, SQIVND (reference sequence).

This chain uses TRBV13 with TRBJ2-2; perhaps TRBD1 as D (5 bases). CDR1 is PRHDT and CDR2 is FYEKMQ in the germline V gene (reference sequence). Trimming pared 4 bases from V and 5 bases from J, leaving 20 bases between. CDR3 size: 17 residues. This CDR3 reads CASSSYRSAAATGELFF. The CDR3 DNA is TGTGCCAGCAGCTCGTACAGGAGTGCCGCGGCTACCGGGGAGCTGTTTTTT.

V and J are TRBV6-2 or TRBV6-3 and TRBJ2-7, with D possibly being TRBD2 (5 bases). The V end was cut by 6 bases, the J end by 2 bases, with 14 bases between. This CDR3 is 14 amino acids long. CDR1 and CDR2 from the germline V gene are MNHEY and SVGEGT. CDR3 in DNA: TGTGCCAGCAGCACCAGAGGGCGAACCTACGAGCAGTACTTC. Protein sequence: CASSTRGRTYEQYF.

The chain carries TRBV11-2 and TRBJ2-5, with D hard to call. The CDR3 covers 12 residues. Germline CDR1 and CDR2: SGHAT and FQNNGV. The V end lost 6 bases, the J end lost 1 base, and 6 bases lay between the germline ends. This CDR3 is CASRGIQETQYF. In DNA, the CDR3 is TGTGCCAGCAGGGGAATCCAAGAGACCCAGTACTTC.